This T cell receptor (beta chain) was sequenced during a study of T cell changes during pregnancy in multiple sclerosis. Assay used: immunoSEQ multiplex PCR; TCRdb lists only in-frame clones, some missing. The sample has just under 65,000 clones; about 96% are singletons. Looked up from germline, CDR1 is LGHNA and CDR2 is YSLEER. The CDR3 is made up of 15 amino acids. The V end lost 0 bases, the J end lost 5 bases, and 11 bases lay between the germline ends. This rearrangement joins TRBV4-3 to TRBJ1-5, with D hard to call. This sequence originates from a female donor with multiple sclerosis, enrolled in a pregnancy study. This material consisted of CD8+ T cells from peripheral blood mononuclear cells, taken after pregnancy. The CDR3: CASSQEWEWDQPQHF. The CDR3 bases are TGCGCCAGCAGCCAAGAATGGGAGTGGGATCAGCCCCAGCATTTT.